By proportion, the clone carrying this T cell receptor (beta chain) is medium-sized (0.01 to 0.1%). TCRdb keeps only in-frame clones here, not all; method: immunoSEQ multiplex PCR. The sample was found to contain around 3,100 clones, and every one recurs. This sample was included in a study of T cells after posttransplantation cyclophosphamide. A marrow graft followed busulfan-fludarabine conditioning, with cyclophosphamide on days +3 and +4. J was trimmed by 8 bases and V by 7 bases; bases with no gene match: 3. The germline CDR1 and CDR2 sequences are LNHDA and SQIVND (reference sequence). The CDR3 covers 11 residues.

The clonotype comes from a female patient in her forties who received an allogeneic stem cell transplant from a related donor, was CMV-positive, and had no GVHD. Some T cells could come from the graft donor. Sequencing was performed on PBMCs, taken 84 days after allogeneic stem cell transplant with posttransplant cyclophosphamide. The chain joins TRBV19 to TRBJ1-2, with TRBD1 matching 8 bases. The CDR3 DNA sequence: TGTGCCAGTACGACAGGGGCGGGCTACACCTTC. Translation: CASTTGAGYTF.